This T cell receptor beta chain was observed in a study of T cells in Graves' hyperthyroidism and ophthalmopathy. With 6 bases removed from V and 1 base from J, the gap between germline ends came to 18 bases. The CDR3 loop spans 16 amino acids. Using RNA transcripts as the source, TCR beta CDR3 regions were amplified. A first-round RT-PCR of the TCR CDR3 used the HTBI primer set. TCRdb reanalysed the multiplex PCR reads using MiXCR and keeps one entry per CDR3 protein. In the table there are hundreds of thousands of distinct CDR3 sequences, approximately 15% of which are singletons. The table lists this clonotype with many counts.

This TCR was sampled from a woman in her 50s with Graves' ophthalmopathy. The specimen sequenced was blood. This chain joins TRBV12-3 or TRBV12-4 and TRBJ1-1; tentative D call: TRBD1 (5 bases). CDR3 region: CASSLREGFSNTEAFF. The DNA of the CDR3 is TGTGCCAGCAGCCTACGGGAGGGGTTCTCGAACACTGAAGCTTTCTTT.